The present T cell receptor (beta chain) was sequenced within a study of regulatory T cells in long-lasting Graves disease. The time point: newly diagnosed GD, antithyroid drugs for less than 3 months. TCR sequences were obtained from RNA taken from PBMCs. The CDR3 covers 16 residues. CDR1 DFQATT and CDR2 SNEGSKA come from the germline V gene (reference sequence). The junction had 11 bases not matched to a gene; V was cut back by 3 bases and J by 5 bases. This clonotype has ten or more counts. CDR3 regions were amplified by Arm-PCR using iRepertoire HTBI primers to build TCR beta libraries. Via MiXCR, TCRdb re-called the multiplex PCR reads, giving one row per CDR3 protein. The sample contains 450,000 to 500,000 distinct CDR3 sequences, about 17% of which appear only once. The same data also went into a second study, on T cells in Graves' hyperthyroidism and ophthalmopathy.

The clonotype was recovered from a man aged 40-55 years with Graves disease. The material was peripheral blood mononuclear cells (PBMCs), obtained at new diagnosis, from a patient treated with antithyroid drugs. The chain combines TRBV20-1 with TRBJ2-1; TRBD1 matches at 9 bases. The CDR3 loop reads CSARIPGTGYDNEQFF. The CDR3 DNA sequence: TGCAGTGCTAGGATACCCGGGACAGGGTACGACAATGAGCAGTTCTTC.